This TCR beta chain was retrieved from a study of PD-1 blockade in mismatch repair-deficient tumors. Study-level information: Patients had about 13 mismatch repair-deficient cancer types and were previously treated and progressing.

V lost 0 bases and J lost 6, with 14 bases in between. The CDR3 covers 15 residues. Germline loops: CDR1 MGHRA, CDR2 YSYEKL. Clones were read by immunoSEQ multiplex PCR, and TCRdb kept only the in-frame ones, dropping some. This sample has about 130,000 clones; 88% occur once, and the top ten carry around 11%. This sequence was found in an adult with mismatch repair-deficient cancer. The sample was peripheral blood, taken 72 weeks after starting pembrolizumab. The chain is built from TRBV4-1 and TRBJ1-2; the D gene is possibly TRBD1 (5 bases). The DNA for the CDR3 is TGCGCCAGCAGCCAAGATCAGATCAGGGCAGATGGCTACACCTTC. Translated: CASSQDQIRADGYTF.